This T cell receptor beta chain was retrieved from a study of blood T cell repertoires in COVID-19. Across the whole study: The United States, Italy and Spain provided the acute and convalescent COVID-19 samples.

Germline V gives CDR1 LGHNA, CDR2 YSLEER. V gave up 1 base and J gave up 0 bases; unmatched junction bases: 6. The CDR3 totals 17 residues. Per the study methods: Amplified reference gene primers provided the basis for estimating nucleated cell counts. The assay was immunoSEQ multiplex PCR, and TCRdb's table has in-frame clones only and misses some. The V and J calls and clone size are taken from that table; D and trimming were inferred from the DNA. The repertoire includes 150,000 to 250,000 clones, about nine tenths of them detected once, and 2% to 2.5% sits in the top ten. Sequences were obtained from PBMCs or T cells enriched from blood (not recorded which). The chain carries TRBV4-3 and TRBJ1-5; 7 nucleotides match TRBD1. This receptor was identified in a woman aged 25 to 39 who had recovered from COVID-19. CDR3 coding DNA: TGCGCCAGCAGCCAAGGGACAGGTGCTTTTAGCAATCAGCCCCAGCATTTT. It encodes CASSQGTGAFSNQPQHF.